A selection of T cell receptor beta chains follows, all from one sample in a study of blood T cell repertoires in COVID-19. Measured with immunoSEQ multiplex PCR; TCRdb has only the in-frame clones, and not every one. Of 300,000 to 400,000 clones in the sample, 65% to 85% are singletons; the top ten hold approximately 3%. Sequencing input: peripheral blood. The receptors here all came from a man aged 25-45 years with active or convalescent COVID-19. The CDR3 runs from the conserved cysteine through the conserved F or W. The order of the fields is J gene, clone size, CDR3 length, D gene, V gene, CDR3 protein, CDR3 DNA. A D gene is named only where the DNA matches it firmly. Clone sizes are given selectively: once, few, many, or a class where the clone is expanded.

TRBJ1-4 many 16 TRBD1 TRBV25-1 CASSDRTGAGNEKLFF TGTGCCAGCAGTGACCGGACAGGAGCGGGTAATGAAAAACTGTTTTTT
TRBJ1-4 - 15 - TRBV4-3 CASSQDVLRNEKLFF TGCGCCAGCAGCCAAGACGTACTCCGGAATGAAAAACTGTTTTTT
TRBJ2-5 - 13 - TRBV11-3 CASSPGTRETQYF TGTGCCAGCAGCCCTGGGACTCGTGAGACCCAGTACTTC
TRBJ1-6 - 14 - TRBV11-3 CASSLGGGTSPLHF TGTGCCAGCAGCTTAGGAGGGGGAACTTCACCCCTCCACTTT
TRBJ2-2 - 12 - TRBV11-2 CASSSYTGELFF TGTGCCAGCAGCTCGTACACCGGGGAGCTGTTTTTT
TRBJ1-5 - 14 - TRBV19 CASSPRVINQPQHF TGTGCCAGTAGTCCTCGGGTCATAAATCAGCCCCAGCATTTT
TRBJ1-1 - 13 TRBD1 TRBV7-9 CASSIPTGSEAFF TGTGCCAGCAGCATCCCGACAGGGTCTGAAGCTTTCTTT
TRBJ2-2 - 12 - TRBV10-3 CAISGGTGELFF TGTGCCATCAGTGGAGGAACCGGGGAGCTGTTTTTT
TRBJ1-2 - 11 - TRBV20-1 CSAISNYGYTF TGCAGTGCTATATCTAACTATGGCTACACCTTC
TRBJ1-2 - 15 TRBD1 TRBV28 CASSQPSTGNYGYTF TGTGCCAGCAGTCAACCTTCGACAGGGAACTATGGCTACACCTTC
TRBJ2-5 - 20 TRBD1 TRBV28 CASSSHRAGQGSGNQETQYF TGTGCCAGCAGTTCCCATAGAGCGGGACAGGGGAGCGGGAACCAAGAGACCCAGTACTTC
TRBJ2-5 - 14 - TRBV4-1 CASSQAGLGETQYF TGCGCCAGCAGCCAAGCGGGGTTAGGAGAGACCCAGTACTTC
TRBJ2-7 - 15 TRBD2 TRBV3-1/TRBV3-2 CASSQAGTSIYEQYF TGTGCCAGCAGCCAAGCCGGGACTAGCATCTACGAGCAGTACTTC
TRBJ1-1 - 14 - TRBV4-2 CASSQERFEAEAFF TGTGCCAGCAGCCAAGAAAGATTCGAGGCTGAAGCTTTCTTT
TRBJ2-5 - 13 - TRBV9 CASSIQDQETQYF TGTGCCAGCAGTATTCAGGACCAAGAGACCCAGTACTTC
TRBJ1-6 - 15 - TRBV5-6 CASSLMTGHNSPLHF TGTGCCAGCAGCTTAATGACAGGACACAATTCACCCCTCCACTTT
TRBJ2-3 - 16 - TRBV5-5 CASSLAEGGSTDTQYF TGTGCCAGCAGCTTGGCCGAGGGCGGTAGCACAGATACGCAGTATTTT
TRBJ1-2 few 12 TRBD1 TRBV29-1 CSVEKTGTGYTF TGCAGCGTTGAAAAGACAGGGACTGGCTACACCTTC
TRBJ1-1 - 13 - TRBV6-5 CASRPRKLTEAFF TGTGCCAGTCGTCCACGTAAACTCACTGAAGCTTTCTTT
TRBJ1-3 - 14 TRBD1 TRBV7-2 CASSWDRAGNTIYF TGTGCCAGCAGCTGGGACAGGGCAGGAAACACCATATATTTT
TRBJ2-5 - 16 - TRBV5-4 CASSSLQGPGRETQYF TGTGCCAGCAGCTCCTTACAGGGCCCAGGGCGCGAGACCCAGTACTTC
TRBJ2-1 - 13 TRBD2 TRBV6-5 CASGSGGYNEQFF TGTGCCAGCGGTAGCGGGGGATACAATGAGCAGTTCTTC
TRBJ2-1 - 15 TRBD2 TRBV5-1 CASSFLAGGHNEQFF TGCGCCAGCAGCTTTTTAGCGGGAGGTCACAATGAGCAGTTCTTC
TRBJ2-7 - 14 TRBD1 TRBV5-6 CASSPTGDHYEQYF TGTGCCAGCAGCCCGACAGGGGACCACTACGAGCAGTACTTC
TRBJ1-1 few 16 - TRBV25-1 CASNEGGWGQGTEAFF TGTGCCAGCAACGAAGGGGGTTGGGGGCAGGGGACTGAAGCTTTCTTT
TRBJ2-1 - 16 TRBD1 TRBV19 CASSIGETGTWNEQFF TGTGCCAGTAGTATAGGCGAGACAGGGACGTGGAATGAGCAGTTCTTC
TRBJ1-1 few 14 - TRBV18 CASSFDQTFTEAFF TGTGCCAGCTCATTCGACCAGACTTTCACTGAAGCTTTCTTT
TRBJ2-7 - 16 - TRBV27 CASSLIPLREIDEQYF TGTGCCAGCAGTCTTATACCCCTCAGGGAAATAGACGAGCAGTACTTC
TRBJ1-1 - 16 - TRBV25-1 CASSEDRTGWDTEAFF TGTGCCAGCAGTGAGGACAGAACAGGGTGGGACACTGAAGCTTTCTTT
TRBJ2-1 - 15 - TRBV29-1 CSVEGSGDSYNEQFF TGCAGCGTTGAAGGTTCAGGTGACTCCTACAATGAGCAGTTCTTC
TRBJ1-2 - 13 - TRBV7-9 CATIGGAHYGYTF TGTGCCACGATAGGGGGGGCTCACTATGGCTACACCTTC
TRBJ2-3 - 12 - TRBV7-2 CASSQRGDTQYF TGTGCCAGCAGCCAAAGGGGGGATACGCAGTATTTT
TRBJ2-5 - 13 - TRBV6-1 CASSDDEGETQYF TGTGCCAGCAGTGACGACGAGGGAGAGACCCAGTACTTC
TRBJ1-2 - 17 - TRBV21-1 CATHLGTWAPYYYGYTF TGTGCCACCCATCTGGGGACATGGGCCCCTTACTACTATGGCTACACCTTC
TRBJ2-1 - 15 - TRBV11-3 CASSFSLSSYNEQFF TGTGCCAGCAGTTTCAGTCTCAGCTCCTACAATGAGCAGTTCTTC
TRBJ2-1 - 13 TRBD1 TRBV12-3/TRBV12-4 CASKLGTGYEQFF TGTGCCAGCAAGCTAGGGACAGGCTATGAGCAGTTCTTC
TRBJ1-1 - 13 - TRBV29-1 CSVAGGPNTEAFF TGCAGCGTTGCCGGGGGTCCGAACACTGAAGCTTTCTTT